The 8 T cell receptor beta chains listed next were all sequenced from one sample in a study of cytomegalovirus exposure and HLA in healthy donors. Generated by immunoSEQ multiplex PCR, the TCRdb table keeps only in-frame clones and is missing some. The data show about 89,000 clones, 84% seen once. Sequencing was done on a sample of PBMCs. The receptors were gathered from a woman aged 18-30 years in good health and CMV-seropositive.

The chain has TRBV5-1 and TRBJ1-1; D perhaps matches TRBD1 (6 bases). V lost 4 bases and J 6 bases, leaving 19 bases between the germline ends. The CDR3 covers 15 residues. Germline CDR1 SGHRS, CDR2 YFSETQ. The CDR3 is CASSQGSFSVAEAFF. DNA for the CDR3: TGCGCCAGCAGCCAGGGGTCTTTTTCCGTGGCTGAAGCTTTCTTT.

This clone was detected only once. The chain uses TRBV5-4 and TRBJ1-2; D gene uncertain. The V and J ends lost 0 bases and 2 bases respectively, with 8 bases between them. Looked up from germline, CDR1 is SGHNT and CDR2 is YYREEE (reference sequence). CDR3 length equals 14 residues. CDR3 amino acids: CASSLGAGNYGYTF. The CDR3 DNA reads TGTGCCAGCAGCTTGGGGGCAGGAAACTATGGCTACACCTTC.

The chain joins TRBV9 to TRBJ2-1, with a tentative D call TRBD1 (6 bases). Trimming cost V 2 bases and J 4 bases, with 13 bases left between them. The CDR3 spans 15 residues. Germline assignment: CDR1 SGDLS and CDR2 YYNGEE. CDR3 in amino acids: CASSVADSSYNEQFF. CDR3 coding DNA: TGTGCCAGCAGCGTGGCGGACAGTAGTTACAATGAGCAGTTCTTC.

The CDR3 DNA sequence: TGCGCCAGCAGCCAAGATAGGGAGGGCGCGGGCTACACCTTC. Translation: CASSQDREGAGYTF. The J gene is TRBJ1-2, the V gene TRBV4-3; no definite D call. The V end was cut by 0 bases, the J end by 8 bases, with 13 bases between. The germline V gene has CDR1 LGHNA and CDR2 YSLEER. The CDR3 consists of 14 residues.

This chain connects TRBV7-8 to TRBJ2-2; D not certain. CDR1 is SGHVS, CDR2 FQNEAQ, per germline. Between the trimmed V and J ends, which lost 6 bases and 5 bases, there was a span of 4 bases. This CDR3 has 11 amino acids. The CDR3 sequence: CASSKTGELFF. CDR3 bases: TGTGCCAGCAGTAAAACCGGGGAGCTGTTTTTT. Full variable domain (remainder filled in from reference TRBV7-8 and TRBJ2-2): GAGVSQSPRYKVAKRGQDVALRCDPISGHVSLFWYQQALGQGPEFLTYFQNEAQLDKSGLPSDRFFAERPEGSVSTLKIQRTQQEDSAVYLCASSKTGELFFGEGSRLTVL.

This rearrangement joins TRBV29-1 to TRBJ2-7, with a tentative D call TRBD1 (6 bases). Germline V gene lookup returns CDR1 SQVTM and CDR2 ANQGSEA. Trimming removed 5 bases from V and 4 bases from J, with 24 bases in between. CDR3 length: 16 amino acids. The CDR3, as DNA: TGCAGCGTTTCCGACATGGTGGACAGATATTCGTACGAGCAGTACTTC. The encoded protein is CSVSDMVDRYSYEQYF.

The V call is TRBV4-3, the J call TRBJ1-2; TRBD1 aligns across 7 bases. The junction had 16 bases not matched to a gene; V was cut back by 3 bases and J by 9 bases. The CDR3 consists of 16 residues. Germline V gene sequence: CDR1 LGHNA, CDR2 YSLEER. CDR3 DNA: TGCGCCAGCAGCCAGGACAGGAGCCCACGTTCCCCGCGCTACACCTTC. Translated: CASSQDRSPRSPRYTF.

The V gene is TRBV7-9, the J gene TRBJ2-7, with a tentative D call TRBD2 (6 bases). Germline V CDR1 and CDR2: SEHNR, FQNEAQ (reference sequence). The length of the CDR3 is 14 residues. V lost 4 bases and J 3 bases, leaving 13 bases between the germline ends. CDR3 region: CASSSKGDFYEQYF. The CDR3 coding sequence is TGTGCCAGCAGCTCGAAAGGGGACTTCTACGAGCAGTACTTC.